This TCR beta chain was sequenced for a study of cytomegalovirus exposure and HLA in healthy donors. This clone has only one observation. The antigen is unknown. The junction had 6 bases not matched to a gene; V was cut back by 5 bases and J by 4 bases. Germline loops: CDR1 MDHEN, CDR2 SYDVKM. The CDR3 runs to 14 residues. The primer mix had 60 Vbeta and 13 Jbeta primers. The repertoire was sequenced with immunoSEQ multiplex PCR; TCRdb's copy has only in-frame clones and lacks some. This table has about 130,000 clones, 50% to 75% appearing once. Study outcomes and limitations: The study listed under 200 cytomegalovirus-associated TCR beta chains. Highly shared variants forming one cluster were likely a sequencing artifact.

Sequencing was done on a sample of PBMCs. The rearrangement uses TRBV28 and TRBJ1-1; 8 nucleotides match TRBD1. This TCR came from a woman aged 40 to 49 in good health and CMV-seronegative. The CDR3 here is CASSMMTGATEAFF. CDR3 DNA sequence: TGTGCCAGCAGTATGATGACAGGGGCCACTGAAGCTTTCTTT.